A single sample is the source of the 31 T cell receptor beta chains below, sequenced in a study of shared T cell receptors in the human thymus. Here immunoSEQ multiplex PCR was the method, and the copy in TCRdb shows in-frame clones only, minus some. Counted here are hundreds of thousands of clones, over 75% occurring once; the ten biggest clones make up 0.008% to 0.011%. This same sample was also taken into another study, of human thymus T cells.

The specimen sequenced was thymocytes. The origin of the receptors is a boy younger than two with a congenital heart defect.

The chain has TRBV6-5 and TRBJ2-1; 8 bases match TRBD1. V was clipped by 2 bases and J by 8 bases; unmatched bases: 8. This CDR3 is 15 amino acids long. Germline CDR1 is MNHEY and CDR2 is SVGAGI. The CDR3 DNA reads as TGTGCCAGCAGTTACCAGCCGACAGGGGACGATGAGCAGTTCTTC. It specifies CASSYQPTGDDEQFF.

This chain uses TRBV4-1 with TRBJ2-5, with TRBD1 matching 9 bases. The CDR3 loop spans 16 amino acids. V was pared by 1 base and J by 7 bases, with 10 bases of the junction left unmatched. CDR1 is MGHRA and CDR2 is YSYEKL in the germline V gene. The CDR3 sequence: CASSQGGTGSGWTQYF. In nucleotides, the CDR3 is TGCGCCAGCAGCCAAGGAGGGACAGGGAGTGGGTGGACCCAGTACTTC.

The chain has TRBV19 and TRBJ1-2; D gene unclear. The germline CDR1 and CDR2 sequences are LNHDA and SQIVND (reference sequence). Trimming left V 1 base short and J 4 bases short, with 16 bases between. The CDR3 has 16 amino acids. This CDR3 reads CASSIVVAVLPYGYTF. In nucleotides, the CDR3 is TGTGCCAGTAGTATAGTGGTTGCAGTTCTCCCCTATGGCTACACCTTC.

This chain uses TRBV6-5 with TRBJ1-4, with TRBD1 as a possible D gene (5 bases). CDR1 and CDR2 (germline): MNHEY, SVGAGI. The CDR3 totals 16 residues. Between the trimmed V and J ends, which lost 1 base and 0 bases, there was a span of 9 bases. The CDR3 bases are TGTGCCAGCAGTTACTGGGGGGGTGCAACTAATGAAAAACTGTTTTTT. Protein: CASSYWGGATNEKLFF.

The V gene is TRBV5-6, the J gene TRBJ2-7; TRBD1 matches 11 bases. The CDR3 extends over 13 amino acids. The junction had 3 bases not matched to a gene; V was cut back by 4 bases and J by 6 bases. Germline V gene sequence: CDR1 SGHDT, CDR2 YYEEEE. The CDR3: CASSGGTGGEQYF. The CDR3 DNA is TGTGCCAGCAGCGGGGGGACAGGGGGCGAGCAGTACTTC. The full variable domain, in which reference TRBV5-6 and TRBJ2-7 provide the parts outside the CDR3, is DAGVTQSPTHLIKTRGQQVTLRCSPKSGHDTVSWYQQALGQGPQFIFQYYEEEERQRGNFPDRFSGHQFPNYSSELNVNALLLGDSALYLCASSGGTGGEQYFGPGTRLTVT.

The J gene is TRBJ2-5, the V gene TRBV30, with 8 positions matching TRBD2. CDR1 GTSNPN and CDR2 SVGIG come from the germline V gene (reference sequence). V lost 2 bases to trimming and J lost 5 bases; unmatched junction nucleotides: 10. The CDR3 runs 15 residues. For the CDR3, the DNA is TGTGCCTGGAGTTCGGGAGGGCCACCGGGGGAGACCCAGTACTTC. Encoded protein: CAWSSGGPPGETQYF.

This chain uses TRBV14 with TRBJ2-1; the match to TRBD2 covers 8 bases. The germline V gene encodes CDR1 SGHDN and CDR2 FVKESK. The CDR3 sequence is 17 residues long. Trimming at V came to 4 bases and at J to 6 bases, leaving 14 bases not matched to a gene. The CDR3 region is CASSPLPGTRKVNEQFF. Written as DNA, the CDR3 is TGTGCCAGCAGCCCTCTACCCGGGACTAGGAAGGTCAATGAGCAGTTCTTC. Variable domain in full (rest from reference TRBV14 and TRBJ2-1): EAGVTQFPSHSVIEKGQTVTLRCDPISGHDNLYWYRRVMGKEIKFLLHFVKESKQDESGMPNNRFLAERTGGTYSTLKVQPAELEDSGVYFCASSPLPGTRKVNEQFFGPGTRLTVL.

The genes are TRBV6-6 and TRBJ2-5; 8 bases align to TRBD1. In germline, CDR1 is MNHNY, CDR2 SVGAGI (reference sequence). The CDR3 is made up of 13 amino acids. J gave up 1 base and V 8 bases, and 3 bases lay outside the gene matches. This CDR3 reads CASAGGSQETQYF. DNA for the CDR3: TGTGCCAGCGCAGGGGGCTCCCAAGAGACCCAGTACTTC.

The chain couples TRBV25-1 to TRBJ2-5; D is perhaps TRBD2 (6 bases). The CDR3 contains 14 residues. V was trimmed by 7 bases and J by 5 bases, leaving 17 bases between them. Germline CDR1 reads MGHDK; CDR2 reads SYGVNS. CDR3 nucleotides: TGTGCCAGCATGGGGGGAGAGGTTCGCGAGACCCAGTACTTC. As protein: CASMGGEVRETQYF.

This chain connects TRBV28 to TRBJ2-1; 10 bases match TRBD2. In germline, CDR1 is MDHEN, CDR2 SYDVKM. The CDR3 contains 17 residues. With 2 bases clipped from V and 9 bases from J, the junction kept 13 bases outside the gene matches. The CDR3 reads CASSLVASGGRHPEQFF. The CDR3 region has the DNA TGTGCCAGCAGTTTAGTAGCTAGCGGGGGCCGGCATCCTGAGCAGTTCTTC.

The chain joins TRBV23-1 to TRBJ2-7; 9 bases agree with TRBD1. TRBV23-1 carries the ORF label, with uncertain function. V lost 0 bases to trimming and J lost 0 bases; unmatched junction nucleotides: 3. The CDR3 sequence is 16 residues long. DNA for the CDR3: TGCGCCAGCAGTCAATCGACAGGGGGGAGCTCCTACGAGCAGTACTTC. Translating gives CASSQSTGGSSYEQYF.

This chain uses TRBV19 with TRBJ1-5; no clear D gene. Germline CDR1 LNHDA, CDR2 SQIVND (reference sequence). The germline V and J ends were trimmed by 3 bases and 0 bases, with 9 bases remaining between them. The CDR3 is 15 residues long. In nucleotides, the CDR3 is TGTGCCAGTAGTATGCGGGTTAATAGCAATCAGCCCCAGCATTTT. This codes for CASSMRVNSNQPQHF.

The genes are TRBV7-9 and TRBJ2-7; 12 bases fit TRBD1. The CDR3 is made up of 13 amino acids. J lost 7 bases, V lost 5 bases, and 3 bases had no gene match. The V gene's germline CDR1 is SEHNR and CDR2 FQNEAQ (reference sequence). The CDR3 region is CASSRDRGLEQYF. The CDR3 nucleotides read TGTGCCAGCAGCCGGGACAGGGGGCTTGAGCAGTACTTC.

This clone was observed once. This chain's CDR3 is CAWSPAGGGYNEQFF. DNA for the CDR3: TGTGCCTGGAGTCCGGCGGGCGGGGGATACAATGAGCAGTTCTTC. V gene TRBV30 combines with J gene TRBJ2-1; 7 bases are a match to TRBD2. The ends lost 2 bases at V and 4 bases at J; junction bases unmatched: 8. In germline, CDR1 is GTSNPN, CDR2 SVGIG (reference sequence). CDR3 length: 15 residues.

This sequence joins TRBV5-4 and TRBJ1-1; the D is unclear. Trimming removed 0 bases from V and 1 base from J, with 10 bases in between. CDR1 is SGHNT, CDR2 YYREEE, per germline (reference sequence). The CDR3 has 15 amino acids. The CDR3 DNA reads TGTGCCAGCAGCTTGGGTGCGTTAAGGAACACTGAAGCTTTCTTT. This translates into CASSLGALRNTEAFF.

The CDR3 DNA sequence: TGTGCCAGCTCGGAGGTGGCGGGAGCGGTCTTCTCCTACGAGCAGTACTTC. Translation gives CASSEVAGAVFSYEQYF. The genes are TRBV18 and TRBJ2-7; 7 nucleotides agree with TRBD2. Trimming cost V 6 bases and J 0 bases; bases outside gene matches: 14. The germline V gene has CDR1 KGHSH and CDR2 LQKENI. The CDR3 has 17 amino acids.

The V call is TRBV10-3, the J call TRBJ1-2, with D possibly matching TRBD1 (6 bases). Trimming removed 2 bases at V and 7 bases at J, with 23 bases between. The CDR3 loop spans 17 amino acids. Germline V gives CDR1 ENHRY, CDR2 SYGVKD. The CDR3 nucleotides are TGTGCCATCAGTGAGCGGGCAGGGGCCCTTCCCCACTCTGGCTACACCTTC. This codes for CAISERAGALPHSGYTF.

The chain joins TRBV27 to TRBJ1-1; D is possibly TRBD1 (6 bases). Germline values: CDR1 MNHEY, CDR2 SMNVEV (reference sequence). This CDR3 spans 13 amino acids. Trimming took 11 bases from V and 0 from J, leaving 13 bases between them. In DNA, the CDR3 is TGTGCCTGCCAGACAGGAGTGAACACTGAAGCTTTCTTT. This translates into CACQTGVNTEAFF.

The chain combines TRBV29-1 with TRBJ2-1; 14 bases map to TRBD2. Germline V gene sequence: CDR1 SQVTM, CDR2 ANQGSEA. The trim removed 6 bases at V and 15 bases at J, leaving 7 bases unmatched. This CDR3 is 12 amino acids long. The CDR3 nucleotides are TGCAGCGTGCCGGGACTAGCGGGAGATCGGTTCTTC. Amino acids: CSVPGLAGDRFF.

The rearrangement uses TRBV19 and TRBJ2-1; TRBD2 matches 9 bases. CDR3 size: 14 residues. With 5 bases clipped from V and 4 bases from J, the junction kept 3 bases outside the gene matches. From germline, CDR1 is LNHDA and CDR2 SQIVND (reference sequence). In nucleotides, the CDR3 is TGTGCCAGTAGTTTCCTAGCGGGATACAATGAGCAGTTCTTC. Translating gives CASSFLAGYNEQFF.

This chain joins TRBV6-6 and TRBJ2-5; TRBD2 aligns across 7 bases. The J call may be wrong; the DNA end is better matched by TRBJ2-7. The CDR3 length is 15 residues. Germline lookup yields CDR1 MNHNY and CDR2 SVGAGI (reference sequence). For the CDR3, the DNA is TGTGCCAGCAGCCCCGGGAGGCTGGCCTCCTACGAGCAGTACTTC. It codes for CASSPGRLASYEQYF.

The chain recombines TRBV27 with TRBJ2-3; D possibly corresponds to TRBD2 (5 bases). CDR1 is MNHEY and CDR2 is SMNVEV in the germline V gene (reference sequence). The CDR3 covers 15 residues. Deletions cut 4 bases from V and 0 bases from J, with 11 bases between. The CDR3 sequence is CASSYSVTSTDTQYF. The CDR3 DNA reads TGTGCCAGCAGTTATAGCGTAACTAGCACAGATACGCAGTATTTT.

This chain's CDR3 is CAWSVLPGRGTGELFF. In DNA form, the CDR3 reads TGTGCCTGGAGTGTACTTCCCGGGAGGGGCACCGGGGAGCTGTTTTTT. The chain employs TRBV30 and TRBJ2-2; 8 positions agree with TRBD2. V trimming: 0 bases; J trimming: 4 bases; junction bases outside the gene matches: 7. Looked up from germline, CDR1 is GTSNPN and CDR2 is SVGIG (reference sequence). The CDR3 extends over 16 amino acids. The full variable domain, rest sourced from reference TRBV30 and TRBJ2-2, is SQTIHQWPATLVQPVGSPLSLECTVEGTSNPNLYWYRQAAGRGLQLLFYSVGIGQISSEVPQNLSASRPQDRQFILSSKKLLLSDSGFYLCAWSVLPGRGTGELFFGEGSRLTVL.

Written as DNA, the CDR3 is TGTGCCAGCAGCGCCCAAGACAGGGGGTCGGAGACCCAGTACTTC. It translates to CASSAQDRGSETQYF. V usage is TRBV28 and J usage is TRBJ2-5, with 9 bases aligning to TRBD1. The ends lost 6 bases at V and 5 bases at J; junction bases unmatched: 10. Per germline, CDR1 MDHEN and CDR2 SYDVKM. CDR3 length: 15 amino acids.

The V gene is TRBV4-2, the J gene TRBJ2-3; TRBD1 matches 8 bases. The germline V gene has CDR1 LGHNA and CDR2 YNFKEQ. CDR3 length: 17 amino acids. Germline trimming cut 4 bases from V and 3 bases from J; bases unmatched to any gene: 12. The CDR3 bases are TGTGCCAGCAGCCGATCCCGTGAACAGGGGGAGACAGATACGCAGTATTTT. Protein product: CASSRSREQGETDTQYF.

The chain links TRBV10-3 to TRBJ2-3, with TRBD2 matching over 14 bases. The CDR3 has 18 amino acids. Losses at the gene ends were 8 bases for V and 0 bases for J; bases not matched to a gene: 10. Looked up from germline, CDR1 is ENHRY and CDR2 is SYGVKD. The CDR3 nucleotides read TGTGCCATCCGAGGACTAGCGGGAGGCCCCACCAGCACAGATACGCAGTATTTT. It specifies CAIRGLAGGPTSTDTQYF.

This rearrangement joins TRBV14 to TRBJ2-3, with TRBD2 matching over 11 bases. Unmatched junction bases numbered 10, after V lost 0 bases and J lost 2 bases. Germline CDR1 and CDR2: SGHDN and FVKESK. The CDR3 loop spans 19 amino acids. The CDR3 here is CASSQERGSGRAATDTQYF. CDR3 bases: TGTGCCAGCAGCCAAGAGAGGGGTAGCGGGAGGGCCGCCACAGATACGCAGTATTTT. The whole variable domain, remainder taken from reference TRBV14 and TRBJ2-3, is EAGVTQFPSHSVIEKGQTVTLRCDPISGHDNLYWYRRVMGKEIKFLLHFVKESKQDESGMPNNRFLAERTGGTYSTLKVQPAELEDSGVYFCASSQERGSGRAATDTQYFGPGTRLTVL.

This chain joins TRBV6-5 and TRBJ1-2; tentatively, D is TRBD1 (6 bases). The germline gives CDR1 MNHEY, CDR2 SVGAGI. The CDR3 is 14 amino acids. V was clipped by 6 bases and J by 0 bases, with 11 bases between them. The CDR3 DNA follows: TGTGCCAGCAGGATACAGGGAGCTAACTATGGCTACACCTTC. Amino acids: CASRIQGANYGYTF.

The chain carries TRBV7-8 and TRBJ1-2; 8 bases are a match to TRBD1. V lost 0 bases and J lost 6; bases outside the gene matches: 3. Germline-derived CDR1 and CDR2 are SGHVS and FQNEAQ. This CDR3 is 14 amino acids long. The CDR3 loop reads CASSLADRVDGYTF. DNA of the CDR3: TGTGCCAGCAGCTTAGCGGACAGGGTTGATGGCTACACCTTC. Based on the CDR3 plus reference TRBV7-8 and TRBJ1-2, the full variable domain is GAGVSQSPRYKVAKRGQDVALRCDPISGHVSLFWYQQALGQGPEFLTYFQNEAQLDKSGLPSDRFFAERPEGSVSTLKIQRTQQEDSAVYLCASSLADRVDGYTFGSGTRLTVV.

CDR3 DNA sequence: TGTGCCAGCAGCCAATGTCGGAGGGAGGGCCGAGAAGAGCAGTACTTC. It specifies CASSQCRREGREEQYF. The J gene is TRBJ2-7, the V gene TRBV14, with 7 nucleotides matching TRBD2. The J segment lost 7 bases and the V segment lost 2 bases, leaving 14 bases of the junction unmatched. Germline CDR1 reads SGHDN; CDR2 reads FVKESK. The CDR3 runs to 16 residues. Filled out from reference TRBV14 and TRBJ2-7, the complete variable domain reads EAGVTQFPSHSVIEKGQTVTLRCDPISGHDNLYWYRRVMGKEIKFLLHFVKESKQDESGMPNNRFLAERTGGTYSTLKVQPAELEDSGVYFCASSQCRREGREEQYFGPGTRLTVT.

This clone was detected only once. The gene calls are TRBV30 and TRBJ1-4, with D unresolved. The germline V gene has CDR1 GTSNPN and CDR2 SVGIG (reference sequence). CDR3 length: 11 amino acids. V lost 2 bases to trimming and J lost 7 bases, with 5 bases between them. CDR3 DNA sequence: TGTGCCTGGAGTTCGGGTGAAAAACTGTTTTTT. This encodes CAWSSGEKLFF.